Presented here are 18 T cell receptor beta chains from one specimen sequenced in a study of vaccination and CD4 T cells after COVID-19. Sample treatment: approximately 9-day PBMC culture with coronavirus spike peptide pools or control peptides (ViraFEST assay). The assay that was used to sequence DNA from cultured CD4+ T cells was the Oncomine TCR Beta short-read assay. MiXCR was run by TCRdb on the PCR reads, yielding one entry per CDR3 protein. Among approximately 11,000 distinct CDR3 sequences, around 23% were seen once, and the ten largest hold roughly 25%. Their antigens are not known. The sequencing used CD4+ T cells from blood, cultured in vitro, collected after SARS-CoV-2 vaccination. Every receptor here comes from a human donor who had recovered from COVID-19.

This clonotype was seen only a few times. The V call is TRBV20-1, the J call TRBJ2-1; TRBD2 matches at 13 bases. This CDR3 spans 15 amino acids. Germline CDR1 is DFQATT and CDR2 is SNEGSKA (reference sequence). J was trimmed by 7 bases and V by 6 bases; bases with no gene match: 9. In DNA, the CDR3 is TGCAGTGCAAAGAGGACTAGCGGGAGTAGGAATGAGCAGTTCTTC. This gives the protein CSAKRTSGSRNEQFF.

There are a few counts of this clonotype. The rearrangement links TRBV20-1 to TRBJ2-1; a weak D match, TRBD1 (5 bases). Per the germline V gene, CDR1 is DFQATT and CDR2 is SNEGSKA (reference sequence). V lost 6 bases and J lost 10, with 13 bases in between. The CDR3 spans 11 residues. This CDR3 reads CSAETHREQFF. The CDR3 DNA is TGCAGTGCAGAGACGCACAGGGAGCAGTTCTTC.

Relative to its sample, this clonotype is medium-sized. The chain is built from TRBV20-1 and TRBJ2-3; TRBD1 agrees at 7 bases. Germline V gives CDR1 DFQATT, CDR2 SNEGSKA (reference sequence). This CDR3 contains 12 residues. CDR3 in amino acids: CSPGQNTDTQYF. The CDR3, as DNA: TGCAGCCCGGGACAGAACACAGATACGCAGTATTTT.

In its sample, this clonotype was seen a few times. As DNA, the CDR3 is TGTGCCAGTAGTACGCGCCGGGACAGGCATCCGCATTTT. Amino acids: CASSTRRDRHPHF. This chain joins TRBV19 and TRBJ1-5, with 8 bases fitting TRBD1. V shed 4 bases and J 15 bases; nucleotides not matched to a gene: 11. In germline, CDR1 is LNHDA, CDR2 SQIVND (reference sequence). The CDR3 length is 13 residues. Full variable domain (outside the CDR3, taken from reference TRBV19 and TRBJ1-5): DGGITQSPKYLFRKEGQNVTLSCEQNLNHDAMYWYRQDPGQGLRLIYYSQIVNDFQKGDIAEGYSVSREKKESFPLTVTSAQKNPTAFYLCASSTRRDRHPHFGDGTRLSIL.

The chain has TRBV28 and TRBJ2-6; D remains unclear. The germline V gene encodes CDR1 MDHEN and CDR2 SYDVKM. The ends were cut back, 6 bases at V and 0 bases at J, with 12 bases in the middle. The CDR3 contains 16 residues. CDR3 coding DNA: TGTGCCAGCAGCTCCTACATCGACTCTGGGGCCAACGTCCTGACTTTC. Translation gives CASSSYIDSGANVLTF.

CDR3 residues: CASMGQAYEQYF. CDR3 coding DNA: TGTGCCAGCATGGGACAGGCCTACGAGCAGTACTTC. This chain links TRBV2 with TRBJ2-7; 8 bases align to TRBD1. Losses at the gene ends were 7 bases for V and 2 bases for J; bases not matched to a gene: 1. Germline-derived CDR1 and CDR2 are SNHLY and FYNNEI. The CDR3 length is 12 residues. Full variable domain (missing parts from reference TRBV2 and TRBJ2-7): EPEVTQTPSHQVTQMGQEVILRCVPISNHLYFYWYRQILGQKVEFLVSFYNNEISEKSEIFDDQFSVERPDGSNFTLKIRSTKLEDSAMYFCASMGQAYEQYFGPGTRLTVT.

A few counts support this clonotype. The rearrangement joins TRBV27 to TRBJ2-7; 11 bases map to TRBD1. With 7 bases clipped from V and 1 base from J, the junction kept 12 bases outside the gene matches. CDR3 size: 17 residues. CDR1 MNHEY and CDR2 SMNVEV come from the germline V gene (reference sequence). The CDR3: CASTLVGTGGRSYEQYF. CDR3 nucleotides: TGTGCCAGCACCCTAGTCGGGACAGGGGGGAGGTCCTACGAGCAGTACTTC.

This clonotype was observed a few times. The rearrangement links TRBV28 to TRBJ2-3; D may be TRBD1 or TRBD2 (6 bases each). The germline V gene has CDR1 MDHEN and CDR2 SYDVKM. This CDR3 spans 15 amino acids. V shed 7 bases and J shed 2 bases, with 16 bases lying between them. CDR3 sequence (DNA): TGTGCCAGCACCACGGGTCGGGGGCTCACAGATACGCAGTATTTT. The encoded protein is CASTTGRGLTDTQYF.

In its sample, this clonotype is medium-sized. The genes are TRBV27 and TRBJ1-5, with 7 nucleotides matching TRBD1. The length of the CDR3 is 13 residues. After removal of 6 bases from V and 4 bases from J, the junction contained 3 bases not matched to a gene. Germline lookup yields CDR1 MNHEY and CDR2 SMNVEV (reference sequence). Here the CDR3 reads CASRATGNQPQHF. DNA of the CDR3: TGTGCCAGCAGGGCGACAGGGAATCAGCCCCAGCATTTT.

The rearrangement joins TRBV20-1 to TRBJ2-7, with 11 nucleotides matching TRBD2. The CDR3 is made up of 14 amino acids. The trim removed 3 bases at V and 0 bases at J, leaving 1 base unmatched. The V gene's germline CDR1 is DFQATT and CDR2 SNEGSKA (reference sequence). In DNA, the CDR3 is TGCAGTGCTAGGGGGACTAGCGGCTCCTACGAGCAGTACTTC. Protein sequence: CSARGTSGSYEQYF.

V usage is TRBV20-1 and J usage is TRBJ2-6, with 8 bases matching TRBD1. Germline CDR1 reads DFQATT; CDR2 reads SNEGSKA (reference sequence). The V gene end was trimmed by 6 bases and the J gene end by 1 base; junction bases not matched to a gene: 11. CDR3 size: 17 residues. As DNA, the CDR3 is TGCAGTGCCGAAACCGGGACAGGATATTCTGGGGCCAACGTCCTGACTTTC. Its translation: CSAETGTGYSGANVLTF.

This clonotype was seen more than once but under ten times. The V gene is TRBV7-9, the J gene TRBJ2-3, with D perhaps TRBD2 (5 bases). The V and J ends lost 2 bases and 2 bases respectively, with 11 bases between them. The germline V gene has CDR1 SEHNR and CDR2 FQNEAQ (reference sequence). This CDR3 region has 15 residues. The CDR3 coding sequence is TGTGCCAGCAGCTTAAATCGGGGATACACAGATACGCAGTATTTT. Protein product: CASSLNRGYTDTQYF.

This clonotype was seen a single time. The J gene is TRBJ2-7, the V gene TRBV11-2; 9 bases line up with TRBD1. The J segment lost 5 bases and the V segment lost 4 bases, leaving 6 bases of the junction unmatched. The CDR3 is 14 amino acids. Looked up from germline, CDR1 is SGHAT and CDR2 is FQNNGV. DNA of the CDR3: TGTGCCAGCAGCTCCGGGACAGGGATCAACGAGCAGTACTTC. As protein: CASSSGTGINEQYF.

This clonotype is a singleton in its sample. The chain combines TRBV20-1 with TRBJ1-3; D is undetermined. V lost 5 bases to trimming and J lost 5 bases, with 13 bases between them. The germline V gene encodes CDR1 DFQATT and CDR2 SNEGSKA (reference sequence). This CDR3 contains 13 residues. CDR3 protein: CSAPDPKRNTIYF. The CDR3 DNA is TGCAGTGCTCCAGACCCGAAGAGAAACACCATATATTTT.

This clonotype was observed a handful of times. The chain employs TRBV21-1 and TRBJ2-7; TRBD1, the table's D call, was not compared with the DNA. TRBV21-1 is deemed a pseudogene. The CDR3 sequence is 14 residues long. CDR3 nucleotide sequence: TGTGCCAGGATTGCCAGGGCGGTTTCCTACGAGCAGTACTTC. The encoded protein is CARIARAVSYEQYF.

V usage is TRBV5-8 and J usage is TRBJ1-6; unclear D gene. The CDR3 is 14 residues long. V dropped 2 bases and J dropped 7 bases, with 10 bases sitting between them. CDR1 is SGHTS and CDR2 is YDEGEE in the germline V gene. CDR3 loop: CASSFGSLNSPLHF. CDR3 in DNA: TGTGCCAGCAGCTTCGGCAGTTTGAATTCACCCCTCCACTTT.

This clonotype ranks as medium-sized. This chain uses TRBV20-1 with TRBJ1-1; possibly TRBD1 for D (6 bases). V lost 3 bases and J 3 bases, leaving 14 bases between the germline ends. The length of the CDR3 is 14 residues. The germline CDR1 and CDR2 sequences are DFQATT and SNEGSKA (reference sequence). CDR3 DNA: TGCAGTGCTAGGCTTGGGGGCCCAGACACTGAAGCTTTCTTT. Translating gives CSARLGGPDTEAFF.

Judged by abundance, this clonotype is medium-sized (0.01 to 0.1%). The V and J genes are TRBV20-1 and TRBJ1-5; D is undetermined. The V gene's germline CDR1 is DFQATT and CDR2 SNEGSKA (reference sequence). The CDR3 loop spans 14 amino acids. The germline V and J ends were trimmed by 5 bases and 4 bases, with 15 bases remaining between them. CDR3 DNA sequence: TGCAGTGCTCGAAAGACAAGCTGGAATCAGCCCCAGCATTTT. Translation gives CSARKTSWNQPQHF.